The rows below give T cell receptor beta chains drawn from one sample of a study of OX40 agonist ivuxolimab in advanced cancers. Measured with immunoSEQ multiplex PCR; TCRdb has only the in-frame clones, and not every one. The data show around 67,000 clones, about 80% seen once. The specimen comprised CD4+ or CD8+ T cells sorted from blood, sampled in a trial of the OX40 agonist ivuxolimab. These TCRs come from an adult with an advanced solid tumor such as melanoma, head and neck, liver or kidney cancer. CDR3s include the opening cysteine and the closing phenylalanine or tryptophan. The order of the fields is V gene, J gene, clone size, D gene, CDR3 protein, CDR3 DNA. The D gene is left open where the match is weak. Size is stated for part of the rows, as once, few or many counts, or as a class when the clone is expanded.

TRBV5-6	TRBJ2-7	-	TRBD2	CASSLPAGSSYEQYF	TGTGCCAGCAGCTTGCCAGCGGGGAGCTCCTACGAGCAGTACTTC
TRBV13	TRBJ2-7	-	TRBD2	CASRLTPGLAGLAGHEQYF	TGTGCCAGCAGGCTGACACCGGGACTAGCGGGCCTAGCGGGCCACGAGCAGTACTTC
TRBV11-2	TRBJ2-5	once	TRBD2	CASSLTSGSETQYF	TGTGCCAGCAGCTTAACTAGCGGGTCCGAGACCCAGTACTTC
TRBV19	TRBJ1-5	-	TRBD1	CASSGGQGALNQPQHF	TGTGCCAGTAGTGGAGGACAGGGGGCTTTGAATCAGCCCCAGCATTTT
TRBV7-2	TRBJ2-7	-	-	CASSLATGGYFSYEQYF	TGTGCCAGCAGCTTAGCTACCGGAGGGTATTTCTCCTACGAGCAGTACTTC
TRBV18	TRBJ1-6	-	-	CASSRGRGDNSPLHF	TGTGCCAGCTCACGGGGCAGGGGAGATAATTCACCCCTCCACTTT
TRBV11-2	TRBJ1-2	-	TRBD1	CASSFQGELAGYTF	TGTGCCAGCAGCTTCCAGGGGGAGCTCGCTGGCTACACCTTC
TRBV7-8	TRBJ1-2	-	TRBD1	CASSLAGTGRAYGYTF	TGTGCCAGCAGCTTAGCCGGGACAGGGAGAGCCTATGGCTACACCTTC
TRBV10-3	TRBJ2-1	once	-	CAISESSGVTLIDNEQFF	TGTGCCATCAGTGAGTCGAGTGGGGTAACCTTAATCGACAATGAGCAGTTCTTC
TRBV5-6	TRBJ2-5	-	-	CASSLGLASQETQYF	TGTGCCAGCAGCTTGGGGCTAGCGTCGCAAGAGACCCAGTACTTC
TRBV19	TRBJ2-7	once	TRBD1	CASSMDRVKQYF	TGTGCCAGTAGTATGGACAGGGTAAAGCAGTACTTC
TRBV19	TRBJ1-4	-	-	CATREEGPRIANEKLFF	TGTGCCACCCGGGAGGAGGGGCCGCGCATAGCTAATGAAAAACTGTTTTTT
TRBV5-3	TRBJ1-6	-	-	CARSLQGVGSPLHF	TGTGCCAGAAGCTTGCAGGGCGTCGGGTCACCCCTCCACTTT
TRBV9	TRBJ1-3	-	-	CASSADPRGIGDTIYF	TGTGCCAGCAGCGCCGATCCCAGGGGAATCGGGGACACCATATATTTT
TRBV4-2	TRBJ2-5	-	TRBD2	CASSQAALAGEETQYF	TGTGCCAGCAGCCAAGCGGCCCTAGCGGGGGAAGAGACCCAGTACTTC
TRBV7-2	TRBJ1-6	-	-	CASSLYGDSPLHF	TGTGCCAGCAGCTTATACGGGGATTCACCCCTCCACTTT
TRBV18	TRBJ1-1	-	-	CASSPNAGGETEAFF	TGTGCCAGCTCACCAAATGCGGGGGGCGAGACTGAAGCTTTCTTT
TRBV5-1	TRBJ1-5	-	-	CASSYDGANQPQHF	TGCGCCAGCAGCTATGACGGGGCCAATCAGCCCCAGCATTTT